This T cell receptor (beta chain) is drawn from a study of T cell repertoires in aging, cancer and after chemotherapy. Background on the study: Six age groups, ranging from 30 or younger to 70 or older, included the donors.

Findings of the study overall: Age-matched healthy donors had significantly more diverse, less clonal blood TCR repertoires than untreated cancer patients.

TCR beta rearrangements were amplified from peripheral blood genomic DNA. As regards this clonotype: Its cognate antigen is unknown.

Rearranged V-D-J TRB sequences were amplified with a mixed TRB-A/B primer pool. TCRdb ran MiXCR on the multiplex PCR reads and lists one entry per CDR3 protein. Among around 16,000 distinct CDR3 sequences, about 46% were seen once, and the ten largest hold over 9.5%. The CDR3 extends over 13 amino acids. CDR1 is KGHSH, CDR2 LQKENI, per germline. Between the trimmed V and J ends, which lost 2 bases and 4 bases, there was a span of 5 bases. This rearrangement joins TRBV18 to TRBJ2-2, with D hard to call. The receptor comes from a human donor in good health. The source material was blood. The CDR3 spells CASSPEVTGELFF. The DNA for the CDR3 is TGTGCCAGCTCACCAGAAGTCACCGGGGAGCTGTTTTTT.